Listed here is a single T cell receptor beta chain. This CDR3 is built from 20 residues. Germline V gene data show CDR1 as SGHRS and CDR2 as YFSETQ. V was trimmed by 0 bases and J by 8 bases, leaving 30 bases between them. The data derive from a study of T cell responses to AZD1222 COVID-19 vaccine. Libraries were prepared by immunoSEQ multiplex PCR; TCRdb keeps only in-frame clonotypes and omits some of them. The table includes about 130,000 clones, 88% detected once. This clonotype was sampled from an adult who received the AZD1222 COVID-19 vaccine. V and J are TRBV5-1 and TRBJ2-1; the D gene is possibly TRBD2 (6 bases). The sample in question was peripheral blood, obtained 28 days after the second AZD1222 dose. The CDR3 DNA reads as TGCGCCAGCAGCTTGGCCGGGCTTTGGGAGCGGGCCTACTTACAACATGAGCAGTTCTTC. Translated, it gives CASSLAGLWERAYLQHEQFF.